The 13 T cell receptor beta chains below come from one sample, sequenced in a study of shared clonotypes between healthy human individuals. Clones were sequenced by immunoSEQ multiplex PCR, and TCRdb holds only the in-frame ones, with some missing. Here the sample spans around 2,100,000 clones, about 95% being singletons. Naive CD8 cells lacked CD45RO, underwent positive selection for CCR7 and left out terminally differentiated effector memory CD45RA+ cells. The sequenced material came from naive CD8+ T cells sorted from blood. Source of these receptors: a man in his late teens or twenties in good health.

This chain joins TRBV7-9 and TRBJ2-7, with D possibly TRBD2 on 5 matching bases. Germline-derived CDR1 and CDR2 are SEHNR and FQNEAQ (reference sequence). V lost 5 bases and J 2 bases, leaving 13 bases between the germline ends. The CDR3 has 14 residues. CDR3 sequence (DNA): TGTGCCAGCAGCGCCTCCGGCGGGCCCTACGAGCAGTACTTC. It encodes CASSASGGPYEQYF.

The chain couples TRBV28 to TRBJ2-4; 9 bases agree with TRBD2. V lost 2 bases, J lost 4 bases, and 3 bases stayed unmatched. CDR1 is MDHEN, CDR2 SYDVKM, per germline. CDR3 size: 15 residues. CDR3 sequence reads: CASSLGTSGKNIQYF. In DNA form, the CDR3 reads TGTGCCAGCAGTTTAGGAACTAGCGGGAAAAACATTCAGTACTTC.

V usage is TRBV6-5 and J usage is TRBJ1-1; D is possibly TRBD1 (5 bases). With 3 bases removed from V and 5 bases from J, the gap between germline ends came to 10 bases. The CDR3 consists of 13 residues. Per germline, CDR1 MNHEY and CDR2 SVGAGI. The CDR3 bases are TGTGCCAGCAGTTATTATCGACAGACTGAAGCTTTCTTT. It codes for CASSYYRQTEAFF.

This sequence joins TRBV29-1 and TRBJ2-2, with a tentative D call TRBD2 (5 bases). The ends were cut back, 7 bases at V and 0 bases at J, with 15 bases in the middle. The CDR3 runs to 15 residues. Germline CDR1 and CDR2: SQVTM and ANQGSEA. CDR3 sequence (DNA): TGCAGCGCTCCCTACCCCGGGGCGAACACCGGGGAGCTGTTTTTT. Translation: CSAPYPGANTGELFF.

This rearrangement joins TRBV13 to TRBJ2-7; D not certain. CDR3 length: 12 residues. The germline CDR1 and CDR2 sequences are PRHDT and FYEKMQ (reference sequence). V lost 5 bases and J 2 bases, leaving 7 bases between the germline ends. CDR3 in DNA: TGTGCCAGCAGCATGCGAGCCTACGAGCAGTACTTC. This gives the protein CASSMRAYEQYF.

The chain has TRBV4-1 and TRBJ2-5, with 9 positions matching TRBD2. CDR1 and CDR2 (germline): MGHRA, YSYEKL. The CDR3 sequence is 17 residues long. The J segment lost 2 bases and the V segment lost 3 bases, leaving 10 bases of the junction unmatched. The chain's CDR3 is CASSHTGTSRGQETQYF. CDR3 DNA sequence: TGCGCCAGCAGCCACACTGGGACTAGCCGGGGGCAAGAGACCCAGTACTTC.

A remark on this clone: Other nucleotide sequences in the sample specify the same CDR3. The chain links TRBV6-1 to TRBJ2-7; tentatively, D is TRBD1 (8 bases). Germline V gene data show CDR1 as MNHNS and CDR2 as SASEGT. This CDR3 is built from 14 residues. Deletions cut 5 bases from V and 2 bases from J, with 13 bases between. Written as DNA, the CDR3 is TGTGCCAGCAGTCCCACAGGGGGGGCCTACGAGCAGTACTTC. Translated: CASSPTGGAYEQYF.

The J gene is TRBJ2-7, the V gene TRBV5-1; D uncertain. Deletions cut 0 bases from V and 6 bases from J, with 10 bases between. This CDR3 is built from 13 residues. CDR1 and CDR2 from the germline V gene are SGHRS and YFSETQ. The CDR3 spells CASSLGPGSEQYF. CDR3 coding DNA: TGCGCCAGCAGCTTGGGTCCCGGGTCCGAGCAGTACTTC.

The chain has TRBV4-1 and TRBJ2-1; D is undetermined. Trimming stripped 1 base from V and 9 bases from J, with 10 bases between. This CDR3 contains 13 residues. Germline V gene data show CDR1 as MGHRA and CDR2 as YSYEKL. The CDR3 coding sequence is TGCGCCAGCAGCCAAGTATTAACTACTGAGCAGTTCTTC. Translating it yields CASSQVLTTEQFF.

This clone appeared once. The chain carries TRBV10-3 and TRBJ1-2; TRBD1 matches 9 bases. CDR1 ENHRY and CDR2 SYGVKD come from the germline V gene. V lost 2 bases, J lost 4 bases, and 2 bases stayed unmatched. The CDR3 extends over 14 amino acids. CDR3 coding DNA: TGTGCCATCAGTGAGGGGACAGGGATCTATGGCTACACCTTC. Protein sequence: CAISEGTGIYGYTF.

V gene TRBV6-5 combines with J gene TRBJ2-3, with D possibly being TRBD1 or TRBD2 (5 bases each). V lost 5 bases, J lost 6 bases, and 15 bases lay in between. The CDR3 is 14 residues long. Germline V CDR1 and CDR2: MNHEY, SVGAGI. As DNA, the CDR3 is TGTGCCAGCAGTAAAGGGACGTCGGCCGATACGCAGTATTTT. This gives the protein CASSKGTSADTQYF.

This clone has only one observation. The V call is TRBV5-4, the J call TRBJ1-2; 8 nucleotides align to TRBD1. V lost 1 base to trimming and J lost 1 base; unmatched junction nucleotides: 6. This CDR3 is 16 amino acids long. Per the germline V gene, CDR1 is SGHNT and CDR2 is YYREEE (reference sequence). CDR3 loop: CASSLSGGWNNYGYTF. The CDR3 nucleotides read TGTGCCAGCAGCTTGTCAGGGGGCTGGAATAACTATGGCTACACCTTC.

J is TRBJ2-1 and V is TRBV7-2, with 14 nucleotides matching TRBD2. V was pared by 6 bases and J by 9 bases, with 10 bases of the junction left unmatched. Germline-derived CDR1 and CDR2 are SGHTA and FQGNSA. The CDR3 contains 16 residues. CDR3 DNA sequence: TGTGCCAGCAGACACGGACTAGCGGGAGGATGGGTTGAGCAGTTCTTC. It encodes CASRHGLAGGWVEQFF.